One and the same sample provided the 31 T cell receptor beta chains below, sequenced in a study of blood T cells in healthy people across ages. The authors ran a second PCR of about 7 to 11 cycles using a sample-barcoded 5' primer and a J-beta primer mix. TCRdb re-analysed the 5' RACE reads in MiXCR, keeping a single row per CDR3 protein. The table has 710,000 or so distinct CDR3 sequences, roughly 32% seen once. Sequencing used blood. Receptors originate from a woman of 80 years or more in good health.

This clonotype was observed many times. The CDR3 is CASTPGAANSPLHF. DNA for the CDR3: TGTGCCAGCACCCCCGGGGCAGCTAATTCACCCCTCCACTTT. The J gene is TRBJ1-6, the V gene TRBV12-3 or TRBV12-4; D may be TRBD1 (5 bases). Deletions cut 7 bases from V and 6 bases from J, with 13 bases between. The CDR3 has 14 residues.

This clonotype was seen ten or more times. The chain combines TRBV20-1 with TRBJ2-3; D uncertain. Trimming stripped 3 bases from V and 8 bases from J, with 6 bases between. Germline lookup yields CDR1 DFQATT and CDR2 SNEGSKA (reference sequence). CDR3 size: 10 residues. Here the CDR3 DNA reads TGCAGTGCTAGCCCCCGTACGCAGTATTTT. Protein: CSASPRTQYF.

This chain uses TRBV4-3 with TRBJ2-7; 10 positions agree with TRBD1. The CDR3 extends over 15 amino acids. The V gene end was trimmed by 5 bases and the J gene end by 3 bases; junction bases not matched to a gene: 7. Germline V gives CDR1 LGHNA, CDR2 YSLEER. CDR3 loop: CASSITGTGDYEQYF. CDR3 bases: TGCGCCAGCAGCATAACCGGGACAGGGGACTACGAGCAGTACTTC.

This clonotype has more than one count but fewer than ten. The genes are TRBV6-2 or TRBV6-3 and TRBJ1-1, with unresolved D. The CDR3 runs to 15 residues. Looked up from germline, CDR1 is MNHEY and CDR2 is SVGEGT. The germline V and J ends were trimmed by 4 bases and 1 base, with 13 bases remaining between them. The CDR3 DNA reads TGTGCCAGCAGTTTTATCCAGGTTGGGAACACTGAAGCTTTCTTT. It translates to CASSFIQVGNTEAFF.

This sequence joins TRBV6-2 or TRBV6-3 and TRBJ2-3; 10 nucleotides line up with TRBD2. Germline CDR1 reads MNHEY; CDR2 reads SVGEGT. The length of the CDR3 is 14 residues. The junction had 2 bases not matched to a gene; V was cut back by 6 bases and J by 2 bases. DNA of the CDR3: TGTGCCAGCAGAGGGACTAGCGTCACAGATACGCAGTATTTT. Translation gives CASRGTSVTDTQYF.

This clonotype showed up many times. This sequence joins TRBV7-2 and TRBJ1-5; D is ambiguous. The ends were cut back, 3 bases at V and 7 bases at J, with 13 bases in the middle. Looked up from germline, CDR1 is SGHTA and CDR2 is FQGNSA. The CDR3 covers 14 residues. DNA for the CDR3: TGTGCCAGCAGCTTTCGGGGAACGAGCCAGCCCCAGCATTTT. It codes for CASSFRGTSQPQHF.

This clonotype occurred many times. This chain connects TRBV6-1 to TRBJ2-1; unclear D gene. The CDR3 spans 13 residues. Germline V gene data show CDR1 as MNHNS and CDR2 as SASEGT. Trimming took 8 bases from V and 2 from J, leaving 10 bases between them. The CDR3 loop reads CASGPRTYNEQFF. In DNA form, the CDR3 reads TGTGCCAGCGGGCCGAGGACCTACAATGAGCAGTTCTTC.

The table lists this clonotype with a few counts. The chain combines TRBV12-3 or TRBV12-4 with TRBJ1-4; a possible D gene is TRBD1 (5 bases). Trimming pared 5 bases from V and 4 bases from J, leaving 17 bases between. This CDR3 spans 16 amino acids. The CDR3 DNA follows: TGTGCCAGCAGTCAATACCGGGACGGCGATAATGAAAAACTGTTTTTT. It translates to CASSQYRDGDNEKLFF.

This clonotype has only a few counts. This chain connects TRBV29-1 to TRBJ1-1, with D tentatively TRBD1 (6 bases). Looked up from germline, CDR1 is SQVTM and CDR2 is ANQGSEA. Trimming took 4 bases from V and 4 from J, leaving 19 bases between them. The CDR3 extends over 15 amino acids. The CDR3 coding sequence is TGCAGCGTTGTTAGCCCAGGGGATTCGGGCACTGAAGCTTTCTTT. Translating it yields CSVVSPGDSGTEAFF.

The genes are TRBV15 and TRBJ1-1, with D uncertain. Germline assignment: CDR1 LNHNV and CDR2 YYDKDF (reference sequence). The CDR3 consists of 16 residues. Deletions cut 0 bases from V and 1 base from J, with 12 bases between. The CDR3 DNA reads TGTGCCACCAGCAGAGATCATCCGGGGAGGAACACTGAAGCTTTCTTT. This encodes CATSRDHPGRNTEAFF.

This clonotype showed up many times. V and J are TRBV7-9 and TRBJ2-7; no clear D. The V end lost 5 bases, the J end lost 5 bases, and 7 bases lay between the germline ends. The CDR3 consists of 11 residues. Germline assignment: CDR1 SEHNR and CDR2 FQNEAQ (reference sequence). DNA of the CDR3: TGTGCCAGCAGCCCGCAGGACGAGCAGTACTTC. It yields the protein CASSPQDEQYF.

The chain combines TRBV7-2 with TRBJ2-3; possibly TRBD2 for D (7 bases). Looked up from germline, CDR1 is SGHTA and CDR2 is FQGNSA. The V end lost 4 bases, the J end lost 6 bases, and 17 bases lay between the germline ends. This CDR3 spans 15 amino acids. The DNA for the CDR3 is TGTGCCAGCAGCTCTTTGGGCGGGGGCGGCGATACGCAGTATTTT. Amino acid sequence: CASSSLGGGGDTQYF.

V is TRBV10-2 and J is TRBJ2-5, with 15 positions matching TRBD2. The V gene end was trimmed by 5 bases and the J gene end by 6 bases; junction bases not matched to a gene: 4. Germline V gene lookup returns CDR1 WSHSY and CDR2 SAAADI. The CDR3 sequence is 15 residues long. CDR3 in DNA: TGCGCCAGCAGTCCCGGGACTAGCGGGGGGAAGACCCAGTACTTC. It translates to CASSPGTSGGKTQYF.

This clonotype has a count of ten or more. V and J are TRBV6-1 and TRBJ2-3; D is possibly TRBD2 (5 bases). Germline V gives CDR1 MNHNS, CDR2 SASEGT. Trimming pared 2 bases from V and 4 bases from J, leaving 19 bases between. This CDR3 spans 17 amino acids. The CDR3 here is CASSETPGRSWADTQYF. Written as DNA, the CDR3 is TGTGCCAGCAGTGAAACTCCGGGGAGATCCTGGGCAGATACGCAGTATTTT.

With respect to this clonotype: A much bigger clone sits one base away, suggesting this may be a read error. The chain joins TRBV27 to TRBJ1-1; weak D call: TRBD1 (6 bases). This CDR3 spans 12 amino acids. Per the germline V gene, CDR1 is MNHEY and CDR2 is SMNVEV (reference sequence). V was cut by 8 bases and J by 7 bases, with 14 bases left in between. In DNA, the CDR3 is TGTGCCAGCGGCGGGGACACCCGTGAAGCTTTCTTT. This codes for CASGGDTREAFF.

This clonotype was seen only a few times. This sequence may be a read error, since a much larger clone differs from it by one base. V gene TRBV9 combines with J gene TRBJ1-1; no clear D gene. Trimming shortened V by 0 bases and J by 3 bases, and 6 bases separated the two germline ends. Germline loops: CDR1 SGDLS, CDR2 YYNGEE. CDR3 length equals 13 residues. The CDR3 protein is CASSVGWDTEAFF. The DNA for the CDR3 is TGTGCCAGCAGCGTAGGGTGGGACACTGAAGCTTTCTTT. The full variable domain, with the rest looked up from reference TRBV9 and TRBJ1-1, is DSGVTQTPKHLITATGQRVTLRCSPRSGDLSVYWYQQSLDQGLQFLIQYYNGEERAKGNILERFSAQQFPDLHSELNLSSLELGDSALYFCASSVGWDTEAFFGQGTRLTVV.

This clonotype was found a few times. With a much larger clone just one base away, this may be a read error. V gene TRBV6-1 combines with J gene TRBJ2-7; TRBD2 is a possible D gene (5 bases). This CDR3 has 12 amino acids. Germline loops: CDR1 MNHNS, CDR2 SASEGT. CDR3 protein: CVSSEADYEQYF. CDR3 in DNA: TGTGTCAGCAGTGAAGCGGACTACGAGCAGTACTTC.

This clonotype was observed once. With a much larger clone just one base away, this may be a read error. The chain combines TRBV9 with TRBJ2-3, with D possibly being TRBD1 or TRBD2 (6 bases each). The CDR3 contains 16 residues. Germline V CDR1 and CDR2: SGDLS, YYNGEE. The CDR3 is CASSGGGRPSIDTQYF. The CDR3 nucleotides are TGTGCCAGCAGCGGAGGGGGGAGACCTAGCATAGATACGCAGTATTTT.

This clonotype was counted many times. The J gene is TRBJ2-4, the V gene TRBV12-3 or TRBV12-4; 7 positions match TRBD1. V lost 3 bases to trimming and J lost 6 bases; unmatched junction nucleotides: 5. The CDR3 is made up of 14 amino acids. CDR3 DNA: TGTGCCAGCAGTTTGACAGGGAGAGTAAACATTCAGTACTTC. Translating it yields CASSLTGRVNIQYF.

Written as DNA, the CDR3 is TGTGCCAGCAGTGAAGTCGGTGTCACTGGAAACACCATATATTTT. Residues: CASSEVGVTGNTIYF. The chain has TRBV25-1 and TRBJ1-3; D gene uncertain. In germline, CDR1 is MGHDK, CDR2 SYGVNS. The CDR3 is 15 residues long. Trimming removed 2 bases from V and 2 bases from J, with 10 bases in between.

This clonotype has a count of ten or more. The rearrangement uses TRBV5-1 and TRBJ2-5, with 14 nucleotides matching TRBD2. CDR3 length: 17 amino acids. With 3 bases clipped from V and 4 bases from J, the junction kept 8 bases outside the gene matches. Germline V gene data show CDR1 as SGHRS and CDR2 as YFSETQ. This chain's CDR3 is CASSWGTSGGVGETQYF. The CDR3 nucleotides read TGCGCCAGCAGCTGGGGGACTAGCGGGGGAGTCGGAGAGACCCAGTACTTC.

This clonotype was seen repeatedly, ten times or more. V gene TRBV5-5 combines with J gene TRBJ2-2; 10 positions agree with TRBD1. The CDR3 has 16 residues. Germline V gene sequence: CDR1 SGHKS, CDR2 YYEKEE (reference sequence). The V and J ends lost 4 bases and 5 bases, in that order; junction bases with no gene match: 8. CDR3 protein: CASSAATGGQTGELFF. In nucleotides, the CDR3 is TGTGCCAGCAGCGCCGCGACAGGGGGCCAGACCGGGGAGCTGTTTTTT.

In the case of this clonotype: A read error may be the cause here, since a much bigger clone is one base away. The chain carries TRBV12-3 or TRBV12-4 and TRBJ2-1; 8 bases agree with TRBD1. With the DNA end fitting TRBJ2-7 better, the J assignment may be wrong. This CDR3 spans 15 amino acids. The CDR3 sequence is CASRVGTGGYNEQYF. The DNA for the CDR3 is TGTGCCAGCAGGGTAGGGACAGGAGGATACAATGAGCAGTACTTC.

J is TRBJ1-2 and V is TRBV28; D remains unclear. Germline lookup yields CDR1 MDHEN and CDR2 SYDVKM. The germline V and J ends were trimmed by 3 bases and 6 bases, with 14 bases remaining between them. This CDR3 has 14 amino acids. CDR3 in DNA: TGTGCCAGCAGTTTTGTGGGTCGGCGGAATGGCTACACCTTC. It codes for CASSFVGRRNGYTF.

In the case of this clonotype: One junction end disagrees with the germline gene, perhaps due to a read error. The CDR3 is CASNQARLNYGYTF. The CDR3 nucleotides read TGTGCCAGCAACCAAGCCAGACTAAACTATGGCTACACCTTC. This chain links TRBV3-1 with TRBJ1-2; D gene uncertain. The CDR3 runs to 14 residues. Germline-derived CDR1 and CDR2 are LGHDT and YNNKEL (reference sequence).

DNA for the CDR3: TGTGCCAGCATTCACTTGAGTACTAGCGGGGGCCAAGGGAATGAGCAGTTCTTC. Protein product: CASIHLSTSGGQGNEQFF. The chain couples TRBV7-2 to TRBJ2-1, with 11 bases matching TRBD2. This CDR3 is built from 18 residues. CDR1 is SGHTA and CDR2 is FQGNSA in the germline V gene. J lost 7 bases, V lost 7 bases, and 18 bases had no gene match.

This clonotype has at least ten counts. The DNA of the CDR3 is TGTGCCAGCAGCCGGGACAGGGAAGAGACCCAGTACTTC. It is translated as CASSRDREETQYF. This chain joins TRBV4-2 and TRBJ2-5, with 9 bases lining up with TRBD1. Per the germline V gene, CDR1 is LGHNA and CDR2 is YNFKEQ. This CDR3 is 13 amino acids long. The V and J ends lost 4 bases and 3 bases, in that order; junction bases with no gene match: 0.

This clonotype was recorded many times. V usage is TRBV15 and J usage is TRBJ1-5, with a possible D match to TRBD1 (6 bases). Germline CDR1 and CDR2: LNHNV and YYDKDF (reference sequence). Trimming cost V 5 bases and J 5 bases, with 16 bases left between them. The CDR3 consists of 15 residues. CDR3 region: CATSLDRLPYQPQHF. The CDR3 DNA is TGTGCCACCAGCCTAGACAGGCTGCCTTATCAGCCCCAGCATTTT.

In this sample, this clonotype turned up once. V and J are TRBV2 and TRBJ1-1; D is perhaps TRBD1 (5 bases). V lost 8 bases and J 0 bases, leaving 16 bases between the germline ends. Germline CDR1 reads SNHLY; CDR2 reads FYNNEI. The length of the CDR3 is 15 residues. The CDR3 DNA reads as TGTGCCAGCGGGCGGGGACGGTTAATGAACACTGAAGCTTTCTTT. Amino acids: CASGRGRLMNTEAFF. Based on the CDR3 plus reference TRBV2 and TRBJ1-1, the full variable domain is EPEVTQTPSHQVTQMGQEVILRCVPISNHLYFYWYRQILGQKVEFLVSFYNNEISEKSEIFDDQFSVERPDGSNFTLKIRSTKLEDSAMYFCASGRGRLMNTEAFFGQGTRLTVV.

This clonotype was recorded many times. The rearrangement uses TRBV5-1 and TRBJ2-7; TRBD1 agrees at 10 bases. Germline values: CDR1 SGHRS, CDR2 YFSETQ. The CDR3 sequence is 14 residues long. After removal of 6 bases from V and 4 bases from J, the junction contained 7 bases not matched to a gene. CDR3 loop: CASTTTGQGYEQYF. The DNA of the CDR3 is TGCGCCAGCACCACTACGGGACAGGGGTACGAGCAGTACTTC.

The V gene is TRBV6-5, the J gene TRBJ2-1; 7 nucleotides match TRBD1. This CDR3 comprises 15 residues. Germline CDR1 is MNHEY and CDR2 is SVGAGI. With V trimmed by 7 bases and J by 5 bases, 11 bases remained unmatched. The CDR3 loop is CASTRGGQRNNEQFF. The DNA of the CDR3 is TGTGCCAGCACCAGAGGGGGACAGAGAAACAATGAGCAGTTCTTC.